Listed here is a single TCR beta chain. The CDR3 runs to 12 residues. Using the 5' RACE reads, TCRdb records one entry per CDR3 protein without DNA. Its table lists fewer than 350,000 distinct CDR3 sequences. The sample belongs to a study of monozygotic twins with inflammatory bowel disease. The origin of this receptor is a human donor with ulcerative colitis or Crohn's disease, or a healthy co-twin of an affected twin (not recorded which). The V gene is TRBV12-3 or TRBV12-4, the J gene TRBJ2-4; TCRdb's D call of TRBD1 is untestable without DNA. The sample consisted of blood. Here the CDR3 reads CASSQGQDIQYF.